The clone carrying this T cell receptor beta chain was detected only a few times. The antigen is undetermined. Purity of each sorted population was above 95%. The data stem from a study of beta chain features in type 1 diabetes. Study-wide findings and caveats: Among patients, naive, central memory and Treg TCRB repertoires appeared more similar than among healthy donors. Insertion counts at VDJ junctions were lower in type 1 diabetes patients, who also showed more deletions there.

This CDR3 comprises 13 residues. Germline V lookup: CDR1 GTSNPN, CDR2 SVGIG (reference sequence). V was cut by 2 bases and J by 4 bases, with 9 bases left in between. Isolated RNA was reverse transcribed in full, so expressed TCRB transcripts were sequenced. The assay was immunoSEQ multiplex PCR, and TCRdb's table has in-frame clones only and misses some. The sample has 430,000 or so clones, about an eighth seen once; the top ten hold about 0.042%. The TCR comes from a woman younger than 35 in good health. The sequenced material came from naive CD4+ T cells from blood. The chain joins TRBV30 to TRBJ1-5; D might be TRBD1 (5 bases). CDR3 protein: CAWSPGSNQPQHF. In DNA form, the CDR3 reads TGTGCCTGGAGTCCAGGGTCAAATCAGCCCCAGCATTTT.